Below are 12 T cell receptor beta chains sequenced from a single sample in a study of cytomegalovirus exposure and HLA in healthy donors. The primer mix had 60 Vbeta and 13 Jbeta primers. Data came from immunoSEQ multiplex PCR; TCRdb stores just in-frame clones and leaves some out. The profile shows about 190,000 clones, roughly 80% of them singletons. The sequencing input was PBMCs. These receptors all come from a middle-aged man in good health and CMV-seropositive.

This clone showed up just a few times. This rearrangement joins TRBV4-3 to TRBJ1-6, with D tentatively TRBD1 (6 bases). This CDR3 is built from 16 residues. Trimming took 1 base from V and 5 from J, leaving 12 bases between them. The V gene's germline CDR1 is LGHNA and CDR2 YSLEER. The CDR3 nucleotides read TGCGCCAGCAGCCAAGCTGCGGACAGACATAATTCACCCCTCCACTTT. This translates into CASSQAADRHNSPLHF.

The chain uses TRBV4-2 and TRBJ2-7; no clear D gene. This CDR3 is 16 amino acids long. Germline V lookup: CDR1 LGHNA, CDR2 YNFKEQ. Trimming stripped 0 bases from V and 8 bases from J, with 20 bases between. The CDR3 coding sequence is TGTGCCAGCAGCCAAGAGCCCGTCAGCGAGCCCGCCAAGCAGTACTTC. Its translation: CASSQEPVSEPAKQYF.

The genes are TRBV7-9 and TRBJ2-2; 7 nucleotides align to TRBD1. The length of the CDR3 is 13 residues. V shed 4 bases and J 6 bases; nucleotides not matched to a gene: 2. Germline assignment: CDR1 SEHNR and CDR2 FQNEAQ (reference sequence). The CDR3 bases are TGTGCCAGCAGCTCCGGGACAGCCGGGGAGCTGTTTTTT. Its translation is CASSSGTAGELFF.

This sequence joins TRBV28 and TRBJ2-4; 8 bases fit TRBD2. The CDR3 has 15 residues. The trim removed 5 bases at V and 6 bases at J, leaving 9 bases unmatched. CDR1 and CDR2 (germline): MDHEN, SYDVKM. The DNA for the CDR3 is TGTGCCAGCAGTAGAGGGGGGACTAGTGGAAACATTCAGTACTTC. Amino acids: CASSRGGTSGNIQYF.

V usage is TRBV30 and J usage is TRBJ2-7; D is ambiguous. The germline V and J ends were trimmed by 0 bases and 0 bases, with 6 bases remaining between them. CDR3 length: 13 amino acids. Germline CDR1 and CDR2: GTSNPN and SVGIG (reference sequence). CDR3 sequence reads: CAWSVGLSYEQYF. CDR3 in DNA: TGTGCCTGGAGTGTGGGCCTCTCCTACGAGCAGTACTTC.

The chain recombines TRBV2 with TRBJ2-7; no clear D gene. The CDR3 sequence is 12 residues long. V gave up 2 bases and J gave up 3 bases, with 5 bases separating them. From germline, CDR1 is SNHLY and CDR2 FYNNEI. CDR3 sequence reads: CASSESFYEQYF. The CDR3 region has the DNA TGTGCCAGCAGTGAATCCTTCTACGAGCAGTACTTC.

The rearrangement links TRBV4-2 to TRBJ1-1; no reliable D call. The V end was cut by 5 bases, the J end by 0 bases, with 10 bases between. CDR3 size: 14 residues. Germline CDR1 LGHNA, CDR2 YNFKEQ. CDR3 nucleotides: TGTGCCAGCAGCTCCCCCCAATTGAACACTGAAGCTTTCTTT. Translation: CASSSPQLNTEAFF.

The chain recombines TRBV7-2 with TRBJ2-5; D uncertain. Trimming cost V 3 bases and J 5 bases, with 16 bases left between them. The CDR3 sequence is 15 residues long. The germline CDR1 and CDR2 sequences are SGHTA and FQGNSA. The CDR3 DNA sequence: TGTGCCAGCAGCTTGAGCGTTACAAGCCGGGAGACCCAGTACTTC. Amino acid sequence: CASSLSVTSRETQYF.

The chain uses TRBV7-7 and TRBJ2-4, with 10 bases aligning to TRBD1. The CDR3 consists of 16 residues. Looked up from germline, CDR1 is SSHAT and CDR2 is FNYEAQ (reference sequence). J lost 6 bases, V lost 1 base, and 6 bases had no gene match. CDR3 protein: CASSLGGDRGRNIQYF. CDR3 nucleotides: TGTGCCAGCAGCTTAGGTGGGGACAGGGGAAGAAACATTCAGTACTTC.

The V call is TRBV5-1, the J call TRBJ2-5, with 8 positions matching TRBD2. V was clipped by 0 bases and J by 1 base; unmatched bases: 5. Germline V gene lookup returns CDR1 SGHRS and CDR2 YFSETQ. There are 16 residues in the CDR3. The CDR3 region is CASSLVRGEIQETQYF. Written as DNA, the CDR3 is TGCGCCAGCAGCTTGGTGCGGGGGGAGATCCAAGAGACCCAGTACTTC.

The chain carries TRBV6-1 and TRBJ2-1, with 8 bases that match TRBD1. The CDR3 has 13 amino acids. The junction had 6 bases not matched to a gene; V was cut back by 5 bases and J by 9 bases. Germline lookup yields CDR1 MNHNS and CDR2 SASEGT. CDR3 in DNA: TGTGCCAGCAGTACGGGACAGGAGGGTGAGCAGTTCTTC. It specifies CASSTGQEGEQFF.

This chain's CDR3 is CASSPYDRGGQETQYF. DNA for the CDR3: TGTGCCAGCTCACCATACGACAGGGGCGGCCAAGAGACCCAGTACTTC. The chain has TRBV18 and TRBJ2-5, with 8 bases identical to TRBD1. V was pared by 2 bases and J by 1 base, with 6 bases of the junction left unmatched. The CDR3 has 16 residues. CDR1 and CDR2 from the germline V gene are KGHSH and LQKENI. The whole variable domain, filled in from reference TRBV18 and TRBJ2-5, reads NAGVMQNPRHLVRRRGQEARLRCSPMKGHSHVYWYRQLPEEGLKFMVYLQKENIIDESGMPKERFSAEFPKEGPSILRIQQVVRGDSAAYFCASSPYDRGGQETQYFGPGTRLLVL.